The 2 T cell receptor beta chains given below trace back to one sample, sequenced in a study of blood T cell repertoires in COVID-19. Measured with immunoSEQ multiplex PCR; TCRdb has only the in-frame clones, and not every one. This table has almost 200,000 clones, 85% appearing once. The sample consisted of peripheral blood. These receptors were collected from a man aged 60 to 69 with COVID-19, enrolled during active disease.

This clone showed up just a few times. The chain employs TRBV6-2 or TRBV6-3 and TRBJ2-3; D is perhaps TRBD1 (6 bases). The CDR3 runs to 14 residues. V lost 5 bases and J lost 6, with 15 bases in between. CDR1 is MNHEY, CDR2 SVGEGT, per germline. CDR3 coding DNA: TGTGCCAGCAGTCGCAGGGGCTCCCAGGATACGCAGTATTTT. This translates into CASSRRGSQDTQYF.

The chain couples TRBV5-4 to TRBJ1-1; TRBD1 is a possible D gene (6 bases). The ends were cut back, 4 bases at V and 0 bases at J, with 13 bases in the middle. Per the germline V gene, CDR1 is SGHNT and CDR2 is YYREEE (reference sequence). CDR3 length equals 15 residues. The CDR3 DNA reads TGTGCCAGCAGCCTCGGACAGTCCTTGAACACTGAAGCTTTCTTT. Its protein is CASSLGQSLNTEAFF. The full variable domain, its missing parts supplied by reference TRBV5-4 and TRBJ1-1, is ETGVTQSPTHLIKTRGQQVTLRCSSQSGHNTVSWYQQALGQGPQFIFQYYREEENGRGNFPPRFSGLQFPNYSSELNVNALELDDSALYLCASSLGQSLNTEAFFGQGTRLTVV.